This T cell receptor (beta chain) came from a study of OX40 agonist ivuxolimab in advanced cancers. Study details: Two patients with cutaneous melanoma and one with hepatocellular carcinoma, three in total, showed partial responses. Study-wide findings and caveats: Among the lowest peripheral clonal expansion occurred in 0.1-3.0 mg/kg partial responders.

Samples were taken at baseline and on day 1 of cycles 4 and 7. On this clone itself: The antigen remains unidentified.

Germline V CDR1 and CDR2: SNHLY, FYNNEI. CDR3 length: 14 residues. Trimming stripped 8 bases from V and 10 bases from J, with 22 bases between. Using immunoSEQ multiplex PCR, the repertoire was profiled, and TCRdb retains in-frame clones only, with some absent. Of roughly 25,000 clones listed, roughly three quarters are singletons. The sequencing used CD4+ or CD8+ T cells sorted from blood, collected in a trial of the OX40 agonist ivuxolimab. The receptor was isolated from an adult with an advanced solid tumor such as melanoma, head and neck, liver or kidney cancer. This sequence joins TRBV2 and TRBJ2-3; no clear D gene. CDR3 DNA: TGTGCCAGCCTACTTTCGGCACATTTTGCTGCGCAGTATTTT. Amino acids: CASLLSAHFAAQYF.